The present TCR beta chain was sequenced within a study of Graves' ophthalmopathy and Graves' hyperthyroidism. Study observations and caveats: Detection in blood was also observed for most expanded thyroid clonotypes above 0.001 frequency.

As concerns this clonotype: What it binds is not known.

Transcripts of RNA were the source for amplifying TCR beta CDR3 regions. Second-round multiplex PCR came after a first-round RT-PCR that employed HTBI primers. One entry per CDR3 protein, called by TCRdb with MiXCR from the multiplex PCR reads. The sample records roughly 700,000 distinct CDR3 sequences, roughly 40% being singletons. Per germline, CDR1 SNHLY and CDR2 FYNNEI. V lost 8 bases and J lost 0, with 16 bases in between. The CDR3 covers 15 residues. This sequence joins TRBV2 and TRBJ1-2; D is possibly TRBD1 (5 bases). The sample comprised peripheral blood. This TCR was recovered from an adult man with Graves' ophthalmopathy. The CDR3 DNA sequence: TGTGCCAGCGCCCAAGCACAGGTAGCTAACTATGGCTACACCTTC. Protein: CASAQAQVANYGYTF.